This is a list of T cell receptor beta chains from one sample in a study of graft-versus-host responses after intestinal transplantation. Measured with immunoSEQ multiplex PCR; TCRdb has only the in-frame clones, and not every one. The table includes roughly 100,000 clones, over 85% detected once. Antigen specificity for these receptors is unknown. Source: unstimulated CD8+ T cells sorted from spleen or lymph node cells, taken before intestinal transplant. The origin of the receptors is a human donor who received an intestinal transplant. Each CDR3 is given with its conserved first and last residue. A D gene is named only where the DNA matches it firmly. A clone size is listed for some rows: how often the clone was seen (once, few, many), or a class if it is expanded.

NA,TRBJ1-3,NA,TRBV5-1,CASSPGSSSGNTIYF,TGCGCCAGCAGTCCGGGCTCCTCTTCTGGAAACACCATATATTTT
TRBD2,TRBJ2-3,NA,TRBV11-2,CASSTSGGGADTQYF,TGTGCCAGCAGCACTAGCGGGGGGGGCGCAGATACGCAGTATTTT
NA,TRBJ2-7,NA,TRBV30,CAYRVGNYEQYF,TGTGCCTACAGGGTTGGTAACTACGAGCAGTACTTC
TRBD1,TRBJ1-2,NA,TRBV15,CATSPRQGWGYGYTF,TGTGCCACCAGCCCACGACAGGGCTGGGGCTATGGCTACACCTTC
NA,TRBJ2-7,NA,TRBV27,CASSLSGGYEQYF,TGTGCCAGCAGTTTATCAGGGGGCTACGAGCAGTACTTC
NA,TRBJ2-7,NA,TRBV11-2,CASSQGAGDEQYF,TGTGCCAGCAGTCAGGGGGCGGGGGACGAGCAGTACTTC
NA,TRBJ1-1,NA,TRBV5-5,CASSLARGRTEAFF,TGTGCCAGCAGCTTGGCCAGGGGCAGGACTGAAGCTTTCTTT
TRBD2,TRBJ2-7,NA,TRBV6-1,CATLLLAGAYEQYF,TGTGCCACTCTTCTCCTAGCGGGGGCCTACGAGCAGTACTTC
NA,TRBJ2-7,NA,TRBV7-6,CASSLGRGPNEQYF,TGTGCCAGCAGCTTAGGAAGGGGTCCCAACGAGCAGTACTTC
TRBD2,TRBJ2-3,NA,TRBV7-9,CASSSGTDETSGTQYF,TGTGCCAGCAGCAGCGGGACGGATGAGACAAGCGGTACGCAGTATTTT
TRBD2,TRBJ2-5,NA,TRBV23-1,CASSQPGLVGLHQETQYF,TGCGCCAGCAGTCAACCCGGACTAGTAGGACTCCACCAAGAGACCCAGTACTTC
NA,TRBJ1-1,NA,TRBV2,CARETRSNTEAFF,TGTGCCAGGGAGACAAGATCGAACACTGAAGCTTTCTTT
TRBD1,TRBJ1-6,NA,TRBV9,CASSVGSGGESPLHF,TGTGCCAGCAGCGTAGGGTCAGGGGGAGAGTCACCCCTCCACTTT
TRBD1,TRBJ2-7,once,TRBV6-1,CASSHRDSLYEQYF,TGTGCCAGCAGTCACAGGGACAGCCTCTACGAGCAGTACTTC
TRBD1,TRBJ2-7,NA,TRBV27,CASAPGTEVGEQYF,TGTGCCAGCGCGCCGGGGACAGAGGTGGGCGAGCAGTACTTC
NA,TRBJ1-1,NA,TRBV23-1,CASSQYFVGREAFF,TGCGCCAGCAGTCAATATTTCGTCGGGCGAGAAGCTTTCTTT
NA,TRBJ2-3,NA,TRBV14,CASSQISVDTQYF,TGTGCCAGCAGCCAAATTAGCGTGGATACGCAGTATTTT
NA,TRBJ2-3,NA,TRBV10-2,CASSESFSDTQYF,TGCGCCAGCAGTGAGTCGTTCTCAGATACGCAGTATTTT
TRBD2,TRBJ2-3,few,TRBV4-1,CASSQPLAGVGDTQYF,TGCGCCAGCAGCCAACCACTAGCGGGGGTTGGTGATACGCAGTATTTT
NA,TRBJ1-4,NA,TRBV7-8,CASSTQMEKLFF,TGTGCCAGCAGCACGCAGATGGAAAAACTGTTTTTT
TRBD1,TRBJ2-1,once,TRBV7-9,CASSSPGQARHEQFF,TGTGCCAGCAGCTCCCCGGGACAGGCCCGCCATGAGCAGTTCTTC
TRBD2,TRBJ2-5,NA,TRBV6-5,CASRGGGAETQYF,TGTGCCAGCAGGGGCGGGGGGGCGGAGACCCAGTACTTC
NA,TRBJ1-1,NA,TRBV9,CASSLVAGGTEAFF,TGTGCCAGCAGCCTCGTGGCGGGGGGCACTGAAGCTTTCTTT
NA,TRBJ2-3,NA,TRBV5-6,CASSLGGAEIRTDTQYF,TGTGCCAGCAGCTTAGGCGGGGCCGAGATCCGCACAGATACGCAGTATTTT
NA,TRBJ1-3,NA,TRBV4-2,CASSQDLRTSGNTIYF,TGTGCCAGCAGCCAAGATTTACGTACGTCTGGAAACACCATATATTTT
TRBD1,TRBJ1-4,NA,TRBV9,CASSPSRWGQGIGVQEKLFF,TGTGCCAGCAGCCCCAGTAGGTGGGGACAGGGGATAGGGGTACAGGAAAAACTGTTTTTT
TRBD2,TRBJ2-1,NA,TRBV10-1,CASSERLAGSYNEQFF,TGCGCCAGCAGTGAGAGACTAGCGGGATCCTACAATGAGCAGTTCTTC
TRBD2,TRBJ2-5,NA,TRBV4-1,CASSLMTSGVQETQYF,TGCGCCAGCAGCCTTATGACTAGCGGGGTCCAAGAGACCCAGTACTTC
NA,TRBJ1-5,NA,TRBV21-1,CASSKPDRPAYSNQPQHF,TGTGCCAGCAGCAAACCTGACCGTCCCGCATATAGCAATCAGCCCCAGCATTTT
NA,TRBJ2-7,once,TRBV27,CASSTRPTGPYEQYF,TGTGCCAGCAGTACGCGACCGACGGGCCCCTACGAGCAGTACTTC
NA,TRBJ1-4,NA,TRBV9,CASSVEGVGEKLFF,TGTGCCAGCAGCGTAGAGGGGGTTGGTGAAAAACTGTTTTTT
NA,TRBJ2-5,NA,TRBV5-5,CASSLGTELQETQYF,TGTGCCAGCAGCTTGGGGACAGAGCTACAAGAGACCCAGTACTTC
NA,TRBJ2-7,NA,TRBV2,CASSGQVLYEQYF,TGTGCCAGCAGTGGACAGGTTCTGTACGAGCAGTACTTC
TRBD1,TRBJ1-1,NA,TRBV5-1,CASSFDPGQGALEAFF,TGCGCCAGCAGCTTCGATCCGGGACAGGGGGCTCTTGAAGCTTTCTTT
TRBD2,TRBJ2-1,few,TRBV5-6,CASSSGILAGGYNEQFF,TGTGCCAGCAGCTCGGGAATCCTAGCGGGGGGCTACAATGAGCAGTTCTTC
NA,TRBJ2-7,NA,TRBV4-1,CASSQDWYEGSYEQYF,TGCGCCAGCAGCCAAGACTGGTATGAGGGGTCCTACGAGCAGTACTTC
NA,TRBJ2-3,NA,TRBV29-1,CSVEGWGTDTQYF,TGCAGCGTTGAAGGGTGGGGCACAGATACGCAGTATTTT
NA,TRBJ2-3,once,TRBV5-4,CASSLEGPPTDTQYF,TGTGCCAGCAGCTTGGAAGGGCCCCCCACAGATACGCAGTATTTT
NA,TRBJ2-5,NA,TRBV7-9,CAGESRVEGTQYF,TGTGCCGGTGAAAGTCGGGTTGAGGGGACCCAGTACTTC
NA,TRBJ2-7,NA,TRBV6-1,CASSGRGISYEQYF,TGTGCCAGCAGTGGCAGGGGAATATCCTACGAGCAGTACTTC
NA,TRBJ2-2,NA,TRBV7-8,CASSSSVTGELFF,TGTGCCAGCAGTTCTAGTGTCACCGGGGAGCTGTTTTTT
NA,TRBJ1-1,NA,TRBV5-6,CASSLEGGGTEAFF,TGTGCCAGCAGCTTGGAGGGGGGCGGCACTGAAGCTTTCTTT
NA,TRBJ1-3,NA,TRBV4-1,CASSQESDSGNTIYF,TGCGCCAGCAGCCAAGAATCAGACTCTGGAAACACCATATATTTT
NA,TRBJ2-5,NA,TRBV7-8,CASSLGTPGGGGEETQYF,TGTGCCAGCAGCTTAGGTACCCCTGGGGGGGGCGGTGAAGAGACCCAGTACTTC
TRBD2,TRBJ2-1,once,TRBV19,CASSVTSGGTYNEQFF,TGTGCCAGTAGTGTGACTAGCGGGGGGACCTACAATGAGCAGTTCTTC
NA,TRBJ1-4,few,TRBV7-9,CASSSLRIEGGEKLFF,TGTGCCAGCAGCTCCCTGCGAATTGAAGGCGGTGAAAAACTGTTTTTT
NA,TRBJ2-2,NA,TRBV6-5,CASSWQGLNTGELFF,TGTGCCAGCAGTTGGCAGGGGCTAAACACCGGGGAGCTGTTTTTT
TRBD2,TRBJ2-3,NA,TRBV4-1,CASSLGGGEAQYF,TGCGCCAGCAGCCTGGGGGGGGGAGAGGCGCAGTATTTT
NA,TRBJ2-2,NA,TRBV19,CASSIGGGPGELFF,TGTGCCAGTAGTATTGGCGGGGGCCCCGGGGAGCTGTTTTTT
NA,TRBJ2-7,NA,TRBV12-5,CASGPPTGDPYEQYF,TGTGCTAGTGGTCCCCCCACCGGGGACCCTTACGAGCAGTACTTC
NA,TRBJ1-5,NA,TRBV2,CASSPPGTTVEPQHF,TGTGCCAGCAGCCCACCGGGCACGACCGTGGAGCCCCAGCATTTT
NA,TRBJ2-1,once,TRBV19,CASRKADPGGEQFF,TGTGCCAGTAGAAAAGCGGACCCCGGCGGTGAGCAGTTCTTC
NA,TRBJ1-1,NA,TRBV11-2,CASSPRSTEAFF,TGTGCCAGCAGCCCTCGTTCCACTGAAGCTTTCTTT
NA,TRBJ2-3,NA,TRBV4-1,CASSSEQWIGGTDTQYF,TGCGCCAGCAGCTCTGAACAGTGGATCGGTGGCACAGATACGCAGTATTTT
NA,TRBJ1-2,once,TRBV29-1,CSGGGGSNYGYTF,TGCAGCGGTGGCGGAGGGTCTAACTATGGCTACACCTTC
NA,TRBJ1-1,NA,TRBV5-6,CASSCPTAENTEAFF,TGTGCCAGCAGCTGTCCCACGGCCGAGAACACTGAAGCTTTCTTT
TRBD1,TRBJ1-2,NA,TRBV9,CASSPMTGGGYGYTF,TGTGCCAGCAGCCCAATGACAGGGGGCGGCTATGGCTACACCTTC